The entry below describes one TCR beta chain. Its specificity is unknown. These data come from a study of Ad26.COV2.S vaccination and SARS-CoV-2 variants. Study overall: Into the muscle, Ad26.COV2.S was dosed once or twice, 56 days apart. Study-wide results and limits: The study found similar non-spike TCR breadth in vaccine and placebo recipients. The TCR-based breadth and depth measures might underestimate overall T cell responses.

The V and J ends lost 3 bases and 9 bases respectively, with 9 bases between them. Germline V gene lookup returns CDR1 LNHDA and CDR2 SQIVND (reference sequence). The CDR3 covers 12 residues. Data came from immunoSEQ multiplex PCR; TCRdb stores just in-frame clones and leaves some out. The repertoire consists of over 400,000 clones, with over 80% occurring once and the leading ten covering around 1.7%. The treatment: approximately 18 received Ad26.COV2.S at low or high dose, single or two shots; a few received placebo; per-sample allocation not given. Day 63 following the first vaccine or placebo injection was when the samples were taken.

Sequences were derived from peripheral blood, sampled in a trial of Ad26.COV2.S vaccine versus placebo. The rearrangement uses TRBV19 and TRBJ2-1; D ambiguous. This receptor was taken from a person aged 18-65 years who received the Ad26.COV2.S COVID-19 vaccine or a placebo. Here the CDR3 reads CASSILSAEQFF. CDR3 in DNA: TGTGCCAGTAGTATCCTTAGTGCTGAGCAGTTCTTC.